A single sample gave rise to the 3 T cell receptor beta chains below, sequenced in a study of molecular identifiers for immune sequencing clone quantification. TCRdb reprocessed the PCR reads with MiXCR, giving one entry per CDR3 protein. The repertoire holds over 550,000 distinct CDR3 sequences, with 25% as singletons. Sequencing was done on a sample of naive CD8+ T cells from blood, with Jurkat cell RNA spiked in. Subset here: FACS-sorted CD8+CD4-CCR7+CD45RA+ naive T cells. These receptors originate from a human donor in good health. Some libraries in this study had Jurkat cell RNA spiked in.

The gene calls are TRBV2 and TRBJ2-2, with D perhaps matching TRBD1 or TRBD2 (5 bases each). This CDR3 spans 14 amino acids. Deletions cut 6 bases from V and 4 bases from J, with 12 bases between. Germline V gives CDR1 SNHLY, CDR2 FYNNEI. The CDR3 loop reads CASSYVGGTGELFF. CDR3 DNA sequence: TGTGCCAGCAGCTACGTTGGGGGCACCGGGGAGCTGTTTTTT.

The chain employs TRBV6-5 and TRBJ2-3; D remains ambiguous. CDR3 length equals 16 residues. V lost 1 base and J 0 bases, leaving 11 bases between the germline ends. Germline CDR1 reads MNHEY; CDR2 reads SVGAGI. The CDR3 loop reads CASSYLALTSTDTQYF. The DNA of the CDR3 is TGTGCCAGCAGTTACTTGGCGCTCACTAGCACAGATACGCAGTATTTT.

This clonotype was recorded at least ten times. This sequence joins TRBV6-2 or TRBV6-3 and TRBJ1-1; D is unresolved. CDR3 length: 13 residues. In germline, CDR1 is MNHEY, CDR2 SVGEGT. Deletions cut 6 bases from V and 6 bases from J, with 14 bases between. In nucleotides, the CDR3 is TGTGCCAGCAGCGTCGACGGCTGGTCTGAAGCTTTCTTT. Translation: CASSVDGWSEAFF.